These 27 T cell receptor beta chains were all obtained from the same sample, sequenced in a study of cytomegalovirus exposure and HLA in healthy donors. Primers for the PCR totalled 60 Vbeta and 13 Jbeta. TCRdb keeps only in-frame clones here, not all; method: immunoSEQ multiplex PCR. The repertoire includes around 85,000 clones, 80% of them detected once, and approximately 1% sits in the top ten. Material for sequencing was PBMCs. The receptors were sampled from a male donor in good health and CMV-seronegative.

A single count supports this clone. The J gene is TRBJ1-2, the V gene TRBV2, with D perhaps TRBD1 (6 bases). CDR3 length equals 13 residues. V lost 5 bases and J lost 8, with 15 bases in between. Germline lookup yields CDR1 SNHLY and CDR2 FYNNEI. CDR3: CASSLRQDKGYTF. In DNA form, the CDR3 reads TGTGCCAGCAGTTTAAGACAGGACAAGGGCTACACCTTC.

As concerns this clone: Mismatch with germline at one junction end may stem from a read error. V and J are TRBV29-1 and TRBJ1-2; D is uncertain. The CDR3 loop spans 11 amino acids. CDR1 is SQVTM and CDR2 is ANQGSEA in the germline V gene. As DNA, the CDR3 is TGCAGCGTTGACGGGGTGGCTGGCTACCCCTTC. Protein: CSVDGVAGYPF. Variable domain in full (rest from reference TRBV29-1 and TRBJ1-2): SAVISQKPSRDICQRGTSLTIQCQVDSQVTMMFWYRQQPGQSLTLIATANQGSEATYESGFVIDKFPISRPNLTFSTLTVSNMSPEDSSIYLCSVDGVAGYPFGSGTRLTVV.

The CDR3 reads CATSRDSRGYEQYF. In DNA form, the CDR3 reads TGTGCCACCAGCAGAGATTCCAGGGGCTACGAGCAGTACTTC. The chain links TRBV15 to TRBJ2-7; D is perhaps TRBD1 (6 bases). From germline, CDR1 is LNHNV and CDR2 YYDKDF (reference sequence). This CDR3 is 14 amino acids long. V was pared by 0 bases and J by 3 bases, with 9 bases between.

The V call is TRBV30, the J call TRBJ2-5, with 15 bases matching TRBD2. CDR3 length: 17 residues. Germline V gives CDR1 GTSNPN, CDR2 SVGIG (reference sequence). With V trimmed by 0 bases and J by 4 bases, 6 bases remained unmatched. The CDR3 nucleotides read TGTGCCTGGAGTGTAAGGGGACTAGCGGGAGGTTCAGAGACCCAGTACTTC. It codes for CAWSVRGLAGGSETQYF.

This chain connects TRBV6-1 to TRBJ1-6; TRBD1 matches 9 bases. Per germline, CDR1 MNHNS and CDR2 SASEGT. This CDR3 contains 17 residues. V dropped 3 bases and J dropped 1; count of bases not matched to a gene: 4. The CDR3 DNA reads TGTGCCAGCAGTGAGGGACAGGGAAGGTCCTATAATTCACCCCTCCACTTT. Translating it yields CASSEGQGRSYNSPLHF.

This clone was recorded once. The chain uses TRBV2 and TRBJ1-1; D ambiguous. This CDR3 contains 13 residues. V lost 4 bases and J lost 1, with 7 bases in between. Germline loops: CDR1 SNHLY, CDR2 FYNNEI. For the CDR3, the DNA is TGTGCCAGCAGTGTTTGGCAGAACACTGAAGCTTTCTTT. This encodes CASSVWQNTEAFF.

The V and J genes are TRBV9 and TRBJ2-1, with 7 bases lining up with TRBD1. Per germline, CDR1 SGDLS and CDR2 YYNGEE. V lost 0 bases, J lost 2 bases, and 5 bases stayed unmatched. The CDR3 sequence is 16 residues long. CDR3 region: CASSVGFQGAYNEQFF. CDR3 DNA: TGTGCCAGCAGCGTAGGTTTTCAGGGGGCCTACAATGAGCAGTTCTTC.

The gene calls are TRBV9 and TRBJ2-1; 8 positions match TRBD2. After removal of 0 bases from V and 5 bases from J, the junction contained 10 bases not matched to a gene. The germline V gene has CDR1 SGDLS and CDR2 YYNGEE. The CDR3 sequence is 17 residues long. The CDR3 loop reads CASSVEGSGTRHNEQFF. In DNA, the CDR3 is TGTGCCAGCAGCGTAGAGGGGTCTGGGACTAGACACAATGAGCAGTTCTTC. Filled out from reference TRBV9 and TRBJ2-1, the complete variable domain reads DSGVTQTPKHLITATGQRVTLRCSPRSGDLSVYWYQQSLDQGLQFLIQYYNGEERAKGNILERFSAQQFPDLHSELNLSSLELGDSALYFCASSVEGSGTRHNEQFFGPGTRLTVL.

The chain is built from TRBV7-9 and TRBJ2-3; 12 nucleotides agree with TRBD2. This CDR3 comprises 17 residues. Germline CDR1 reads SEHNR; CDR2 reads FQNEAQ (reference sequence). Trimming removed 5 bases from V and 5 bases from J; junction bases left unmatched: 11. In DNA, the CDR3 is TGTGCCAGCAGCCCCGGACTAGCGGGGACTGGAGGAGATACGCAGTATTTT. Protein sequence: CASSPGLAGTGGDTQYF.

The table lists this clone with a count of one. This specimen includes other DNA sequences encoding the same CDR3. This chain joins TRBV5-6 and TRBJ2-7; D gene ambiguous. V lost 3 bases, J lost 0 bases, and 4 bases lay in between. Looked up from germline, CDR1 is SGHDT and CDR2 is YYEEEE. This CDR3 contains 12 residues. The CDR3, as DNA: TGTGCCAGCAGCTCGAGCTCCTACGAGCAGTACTTC. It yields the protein CASSSSSYEQYF.

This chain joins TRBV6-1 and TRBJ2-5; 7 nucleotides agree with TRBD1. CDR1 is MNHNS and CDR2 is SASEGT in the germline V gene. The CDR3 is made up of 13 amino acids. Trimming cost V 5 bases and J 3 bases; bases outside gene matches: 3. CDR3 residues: CASSRDREETQYF. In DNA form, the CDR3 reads TGTGCCAGCAGTCGAGACAGGGAAGAGACCCAGTACTTC.

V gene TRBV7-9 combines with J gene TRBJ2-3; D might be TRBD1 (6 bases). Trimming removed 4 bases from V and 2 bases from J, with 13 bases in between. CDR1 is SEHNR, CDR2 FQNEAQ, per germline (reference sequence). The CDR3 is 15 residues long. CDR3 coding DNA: TGTGCCAGCAGCTCCCAGACAGGAAACACAGATACGCAGTATTTT. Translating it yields CASSSQTGNTDTQYF.

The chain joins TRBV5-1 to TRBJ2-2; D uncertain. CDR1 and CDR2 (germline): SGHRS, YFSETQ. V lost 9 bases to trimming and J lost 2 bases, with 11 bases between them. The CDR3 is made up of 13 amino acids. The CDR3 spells CATRQANTGELFF. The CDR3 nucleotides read TGCGCCACCCGGCAGGCCAACACCGGGGAGCTGTTTTTT.

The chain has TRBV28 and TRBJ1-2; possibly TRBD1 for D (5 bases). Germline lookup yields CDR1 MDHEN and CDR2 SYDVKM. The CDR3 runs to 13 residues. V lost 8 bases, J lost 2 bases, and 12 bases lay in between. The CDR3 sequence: CASLVGGNYGYTF. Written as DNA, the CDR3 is TGTGCCAGCCTCGTCGGGGGGAACTATGGCTACACCTTC.

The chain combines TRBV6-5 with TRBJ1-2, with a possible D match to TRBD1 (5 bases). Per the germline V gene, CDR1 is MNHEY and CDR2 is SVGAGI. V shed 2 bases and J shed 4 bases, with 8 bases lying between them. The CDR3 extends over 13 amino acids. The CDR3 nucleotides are TGTGCCAGCAGTTACCAAGACAGCTATGGCTACACCTTC. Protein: CASSYQDSYGYTF.

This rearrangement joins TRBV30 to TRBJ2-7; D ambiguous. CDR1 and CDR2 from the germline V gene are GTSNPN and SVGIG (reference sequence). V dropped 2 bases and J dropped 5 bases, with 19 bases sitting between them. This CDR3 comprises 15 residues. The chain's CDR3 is CAWSSPRLSDHEQYF. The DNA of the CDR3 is TGTGCCTGGAGTAGCCCCCGACTCAGTGATCACGAGCAGTACTTC.

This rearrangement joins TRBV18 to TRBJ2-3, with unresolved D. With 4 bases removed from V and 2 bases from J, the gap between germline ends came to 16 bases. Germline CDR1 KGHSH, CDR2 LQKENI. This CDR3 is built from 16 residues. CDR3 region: CASSLISKSPTDTQYF. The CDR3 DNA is TGTGCCAGCTCACTAATCTCAAAGAGCCCCACAGATACGCAGTATTTT.

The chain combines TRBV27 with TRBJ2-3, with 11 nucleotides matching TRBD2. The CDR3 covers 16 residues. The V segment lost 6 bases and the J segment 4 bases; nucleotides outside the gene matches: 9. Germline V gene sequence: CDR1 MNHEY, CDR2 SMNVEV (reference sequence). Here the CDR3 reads CASSTILAGGSDTQYF. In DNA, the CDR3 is TGTGCCAGCAGCACAATTCTAGCGGGGGGATCAGATACGCAGTATTTT.

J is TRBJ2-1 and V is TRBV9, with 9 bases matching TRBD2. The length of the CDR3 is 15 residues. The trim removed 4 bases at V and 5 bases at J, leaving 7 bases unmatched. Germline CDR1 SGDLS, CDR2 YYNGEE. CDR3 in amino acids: CASSPRSGGNNEQFF. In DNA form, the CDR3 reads TGTGCCAGCAGCCCCCGGAGCGGGGGGAACAATGAGCAGTTCTTC.

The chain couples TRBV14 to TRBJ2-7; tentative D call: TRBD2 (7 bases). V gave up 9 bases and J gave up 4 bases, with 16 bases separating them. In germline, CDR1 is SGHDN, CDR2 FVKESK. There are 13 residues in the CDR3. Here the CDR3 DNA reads TGTGCCAGTAGAGGGGGGGTCTCTTACGAGCAGTACTTC. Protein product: CASRGGVSYEQYF.

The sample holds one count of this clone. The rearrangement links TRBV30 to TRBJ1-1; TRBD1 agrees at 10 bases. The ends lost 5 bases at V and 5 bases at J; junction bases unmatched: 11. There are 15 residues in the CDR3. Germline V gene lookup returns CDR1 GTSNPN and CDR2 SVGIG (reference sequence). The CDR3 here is CAWATKGQGTTEAFF. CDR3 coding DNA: TGTGCCTGGGCCACCAAGGGACAGGGGACGACTGAAGCTTTCTTT.

The CDR3 nucleotides read TGTGCCAGCAGCTTAGGGAGCTCGCGTGAGCAGTTCTTC. As protein: CASSLGSSREQFF. The rearrangement links TRBV11-2 to TRBJ2-1; D call uncertain. The CDR3 is 13 residues long. From germline, CDR1 is SGHAT and CDR2 FQNNGV. Trimming removed 1 base at V and 9 bases at J, with 10 bases between.

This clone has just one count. The CDR3 reads CASSLVGGGNNEQYF. The DNA for the CDR3 is TGTGCCAGCAGCTTAGTGGGCGGGGGGAACAACGAGCAGTACTTC. This chain uses TRBV7-2 with TRBJ2-7; 8 bases line up with TRBD2. The CDR3 totals 15 residues. V shed 1 base, J shed 5 bases, and the junction held 7 bases outside the gene matches. CDR1 and CDR2 from the germline V gene are SGHTA and FQGNSA. The full variable domain, with the rest looked up from reference TRBV7-2 and TRBJ2-7, is GAGVSQSPSNKVTEKGKDVELRCDPISGHTALYWYRQSLGQGLEFLIYFQGNSAPDKSGLPSDRFSAERTGGSVSTLTIQRTQQEDSAVYLCASSLVGGGNNEQYFGPGTRLTVT.

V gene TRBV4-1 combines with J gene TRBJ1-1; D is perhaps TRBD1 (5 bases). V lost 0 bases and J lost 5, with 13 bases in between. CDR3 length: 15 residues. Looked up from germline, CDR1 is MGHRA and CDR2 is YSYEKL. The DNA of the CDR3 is TGCGCCAGCAGCCAAGAAAGTCAGGGAGGAACTGAAGCTTTCTTT. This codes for CASSQESQGGTEAFF.

DNA for the CDR3: TGTGCCTGGAAAAAACCCGGGACAGAAGCTTTCTTT. It is translated as CAWKKPGTEAFF. This sequence joins TRBV30 and TRBJ1-1, with a tentative D call TRBD1 (6 bases). Germline V gene data show CDR1 as GTSNPN and CDR2 as SVGIG (reference sequence). The CDR3 extends over 12 amino acids. V shed 4 bases and J shed 8 bases, with 14 bases lying between them.

CDR3 DNA: TGTGCCAGCAGTCACCCTAGTCTTGAGCAGTTCTTC. It specifies CASSHPSLEQFF. V is TRBV28 and J is TRBJ2-1; D is ambiguous. In germline, CDR1 is MDHEN, CDR2 SYDVKM. Deletions cut 5 bases from V and 9 bases from J, with 11 bases between. This CDR3 region has 12 residues.

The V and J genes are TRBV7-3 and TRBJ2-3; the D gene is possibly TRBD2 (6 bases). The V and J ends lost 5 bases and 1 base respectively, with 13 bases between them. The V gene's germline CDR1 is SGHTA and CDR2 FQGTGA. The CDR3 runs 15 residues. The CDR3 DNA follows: TGTGCCAGCAGCGCGACTAGTTTGGGCACAGATACGCAGTATTTT. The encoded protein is CASSATSLGTDTQYF.